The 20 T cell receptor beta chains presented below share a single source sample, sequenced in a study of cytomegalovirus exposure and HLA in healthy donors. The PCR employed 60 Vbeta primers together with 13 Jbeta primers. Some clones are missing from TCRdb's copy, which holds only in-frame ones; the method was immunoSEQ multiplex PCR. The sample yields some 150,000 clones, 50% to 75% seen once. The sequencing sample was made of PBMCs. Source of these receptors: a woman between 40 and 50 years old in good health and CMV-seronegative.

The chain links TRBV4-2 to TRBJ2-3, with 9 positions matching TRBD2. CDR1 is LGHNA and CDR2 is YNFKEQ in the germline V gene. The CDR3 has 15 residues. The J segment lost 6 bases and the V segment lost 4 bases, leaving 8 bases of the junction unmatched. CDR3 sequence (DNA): TGTGCCAGCAGCCTCGGCGGGAGGGGTGACGATACGCAGTATTTT. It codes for CASSLGGRGDDTQYF.

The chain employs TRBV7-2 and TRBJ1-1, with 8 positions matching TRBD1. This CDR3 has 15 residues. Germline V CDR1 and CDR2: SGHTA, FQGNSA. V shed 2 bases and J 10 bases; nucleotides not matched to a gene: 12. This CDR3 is CASSLPSLRGRGAFF. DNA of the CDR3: TGTGCCAGCAGCTTACCGAGCCTCAGGGGGCGCGGAGCTTTCTTT.

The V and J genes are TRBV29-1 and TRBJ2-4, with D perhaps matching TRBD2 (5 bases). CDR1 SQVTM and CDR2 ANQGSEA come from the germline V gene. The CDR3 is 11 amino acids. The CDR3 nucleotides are TGCAGTCTCGGGGACAAAAACATTCAGTACTTC. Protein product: CSLGDKNIQYF.

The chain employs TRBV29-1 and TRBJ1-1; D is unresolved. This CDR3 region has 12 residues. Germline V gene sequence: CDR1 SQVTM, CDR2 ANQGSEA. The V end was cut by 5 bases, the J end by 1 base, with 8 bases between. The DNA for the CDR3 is TGCAGCGTTAACAGTTGGAACACTGAAGCTTTCTTT. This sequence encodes CSVNSWNTEAFF.

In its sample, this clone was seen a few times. The CDR3 is CASSWGQDNQPQHF. CDR3 bases: TGTGCCAGCAGCTGGGGACAGGACAATCAGCCCCAGCATTTT. This rearrangement joins TRBV5-5 to TRBJ1-5; 8 bases are a match to TRBD1. The CDR3 consists of 14 residues. Trimming at V came to 3 bases and at J to 3 bases, leaving 2 bases not matched to a gene. From germline, CDR1 is SGHKS and CDR2 YYEKEE (reference sequence).

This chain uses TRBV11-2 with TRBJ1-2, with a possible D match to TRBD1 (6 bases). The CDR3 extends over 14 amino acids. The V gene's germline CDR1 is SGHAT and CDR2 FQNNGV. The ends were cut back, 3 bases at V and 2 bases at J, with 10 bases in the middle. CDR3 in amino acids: CASSLGRGNYGYTF. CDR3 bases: TGTGCCAGCAGCTTGGGGAGGGGGAACTATGGCTACACCTTC.

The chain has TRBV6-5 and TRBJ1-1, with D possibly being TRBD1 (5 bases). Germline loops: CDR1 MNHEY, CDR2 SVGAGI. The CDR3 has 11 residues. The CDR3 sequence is CAVGRGTEAFF. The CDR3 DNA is TGTGCGGTCGGGAGGGGAACTGAAGCTTTCTTT.

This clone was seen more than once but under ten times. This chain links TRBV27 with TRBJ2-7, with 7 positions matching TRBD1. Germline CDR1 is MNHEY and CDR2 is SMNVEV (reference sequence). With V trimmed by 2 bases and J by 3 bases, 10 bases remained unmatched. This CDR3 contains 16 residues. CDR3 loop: CASSLGAGTAYYEQYF. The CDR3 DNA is TGTGCCAGCAGTTTAGGCGCCGGGACAGCCTACTACGAGCAGTACTTC.

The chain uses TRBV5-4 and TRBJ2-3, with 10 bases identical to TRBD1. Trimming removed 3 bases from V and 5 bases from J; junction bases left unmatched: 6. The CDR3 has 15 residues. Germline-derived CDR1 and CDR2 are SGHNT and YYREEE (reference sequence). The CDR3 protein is CASSWTGGIGDTQYF. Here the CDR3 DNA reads TGTGCCAGCAGCTGGACAGGGGGGATAGGAGATACGCAGTATTTT.

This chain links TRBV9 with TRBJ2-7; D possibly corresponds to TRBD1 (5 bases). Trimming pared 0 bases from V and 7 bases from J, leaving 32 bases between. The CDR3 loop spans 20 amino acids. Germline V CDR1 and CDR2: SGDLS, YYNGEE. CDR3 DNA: TGTGCCAGCAGCGTAGGCCCCCGCCGCACTGCGACAGTGGGTAAGCGAGAGCAGTACTTC. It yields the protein CASSVGPRRTATVGKREQYF.

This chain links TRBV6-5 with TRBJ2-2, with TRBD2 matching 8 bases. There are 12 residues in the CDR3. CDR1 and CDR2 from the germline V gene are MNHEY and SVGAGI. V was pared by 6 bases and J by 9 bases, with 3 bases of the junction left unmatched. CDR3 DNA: TGTGCCAGCAGCCGCGGGGGGAGGGAGCTGTTTTTT. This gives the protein CASSRGGRELFF.

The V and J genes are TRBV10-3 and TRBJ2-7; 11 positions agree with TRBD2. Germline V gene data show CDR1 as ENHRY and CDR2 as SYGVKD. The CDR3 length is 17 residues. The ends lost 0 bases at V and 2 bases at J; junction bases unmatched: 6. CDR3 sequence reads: CAISESNLAGGPYEQYF. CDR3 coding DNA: TGTGCCATCAGTGAGTCCAACCTAGCGGGGGGCCCCTACGAGCAGTACTTC.

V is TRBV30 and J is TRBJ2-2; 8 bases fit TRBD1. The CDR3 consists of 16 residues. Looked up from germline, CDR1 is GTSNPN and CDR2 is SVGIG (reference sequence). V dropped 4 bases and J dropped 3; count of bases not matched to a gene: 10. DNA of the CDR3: TGTGCCTGGACCCGGTTGCAGGGGGCGGACACCGGGGAGCTGTTTTTT. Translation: CAWTRLQGADTGELFF. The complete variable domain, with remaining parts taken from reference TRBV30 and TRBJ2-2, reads SQTIHQWPATLVQPVGSPLSLECTVEGTSNPNLYWYRQAAGRGLQLLFYSVGIGQISSEVPQNLSASRPQDRQFILSSKKLLLSDSGFYLCAWTRLQGADTGELFFGEGSRLTVL.

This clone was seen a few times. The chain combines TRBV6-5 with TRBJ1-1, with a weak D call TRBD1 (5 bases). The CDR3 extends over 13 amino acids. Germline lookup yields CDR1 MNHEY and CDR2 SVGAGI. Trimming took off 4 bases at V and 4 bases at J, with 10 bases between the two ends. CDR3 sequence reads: CASSWGEGTEAFF. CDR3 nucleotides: TGTGCCAGCAGTTGGGGGGAGGGCACTGAAGCTTTCTTT.

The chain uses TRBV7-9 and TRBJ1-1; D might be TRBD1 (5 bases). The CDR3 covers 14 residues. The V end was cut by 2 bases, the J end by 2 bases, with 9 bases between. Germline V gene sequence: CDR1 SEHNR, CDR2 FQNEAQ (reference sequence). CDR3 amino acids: CASSLFDSNTEAFF. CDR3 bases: TGTGCCAGCAGCTTATTTGACAGTAACACTGAAGCTTTCTTT.

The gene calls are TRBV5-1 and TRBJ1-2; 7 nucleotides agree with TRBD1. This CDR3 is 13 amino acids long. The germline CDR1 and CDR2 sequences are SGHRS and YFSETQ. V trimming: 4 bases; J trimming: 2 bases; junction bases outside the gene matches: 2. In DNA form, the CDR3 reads TGCGCCAGCAGCCCGGGACAGAACTATGGCTACACCTTC. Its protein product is CASSPGQNYGYTF.

The CDR3 loop reads CAIRDSAGNQPQHF. In DNA, the CDR3 is TGTGCCATCAGGGACAGCGCGGGCAATCAGCCCCAGCATTTT. V usage is TRBV10-3 and J usage is TRBJ1-5; D is possibly TRBD1 (6 bases). CDR3 size: 14 residues. Germline lookup yields CDR1 ENHRY and CDR2 SYGVKD. Trimming shortened V by 6 bases and J by 2 bases, and 11 bases separated the two germline ends.

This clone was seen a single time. Here the CDR3 DNA reads TGTGCCAGCAGTTTTGGCAGGGGGCTCCACGAGCAGTACTTC. Residues: CASSFGRGLHEQYF. The chain joins TRBV28 to TRBJ2-7; 8 bases fit TRBD1. V was clipped by 3 bases and J by 5 bases; unmatched bases: 6. The germline CDR1 and CDR2 sequences are MDHEN and SYDVKM. This CDR3 has 14 amino acids. The variable domain in full, completed from reference TRBV28 and TRBJ2-7, reads DVKVTQSSRYLVKRTGEKVFLECVQDMDHENMFWYRQDPGLGLRLIYFSYDVKMKEKGDIPEGYSVSREKKERFSLILESASTNQTSMYLCASSFGRGLHEQYFGPGTRLTVT.

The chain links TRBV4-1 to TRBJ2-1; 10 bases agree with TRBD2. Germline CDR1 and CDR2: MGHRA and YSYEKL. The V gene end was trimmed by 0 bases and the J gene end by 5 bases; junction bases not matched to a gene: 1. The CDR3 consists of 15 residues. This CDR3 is CASSQDSGGNNEQFF. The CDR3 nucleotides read TGCGCCAGCAGCCAAGATAGCGGGGGGAACAATGAGCAGTTCTTC.

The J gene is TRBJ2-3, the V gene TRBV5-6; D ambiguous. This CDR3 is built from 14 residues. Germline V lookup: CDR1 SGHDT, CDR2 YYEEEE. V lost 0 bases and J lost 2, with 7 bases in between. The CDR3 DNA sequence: TGTGCCAGCAGCTTGGCACAGATCACAGATACGCAGTATTTT. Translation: CASSLAQITDTQYF.